One and the same sample provided the 27 T cell receptor beta chains below, sequenced in a study of shared clonotypes between healthy human individuals (TCRdb year 2020). Library creation used the immunoSEQ multiplex PCR assay. Here the immuneACCESS table is served through TCRdb, limited to in-frame sequences with V and J called. Missing clones are a known gap in these copies; in checked studies unresolved V genes cover under half, and the rest lacks a known reason. The sample table lists roughly 2.5 million clones, over 85% of them with a count of one. Under 0.15% of the sample goes to the ten largest clones. Sequencing was performed on naive CD4+ T cells sorted from blood. Taken with the paper, the label for cell subset or site translates to: CD45RA+ positively selected. The receptors derive from a man between 18 and 29 years old in good health.

This chain joins TRBV7-2 and TRBJ2-1, with unresolved D. CDR3 length: 11 residues. V dropped 4 bases and J dropped 9 bases, with 7 bases sitting between them. Germline V lookup: CDR1 SGHTA, CDR2 FQGNSA. The CDR3 spells CASSSLGEQFF. The CDR3 DNA sequence: TGTGCCAGCAGCTCCCTAGGTGAGCAGTTCTTC.

This chain connects TRBV6-1 to TRBJ2-7, with D perhaps being TRBD1 or TRBD2 (6 bases each). The germline V gene encodes CDR1 MNHNS and CDR2 SASEGT. V was cut by 6 bases and J by 2 bases, with 14 bases left in between. The CDR3 totals 14 residues. CDR3 amino acids: CASSHQGTAYEQYF. Written as DNA, the CDR3 is TGTGCCAGCAGCCACCAGGGGACTGCCTACGAGCAGTACTTC.

The chain has TRBV19 and TRBJ2-7; the match to TRBD1 covers 9 bases. V was pared by 3 bases and J by 0 bases, with 3 bases of the junction left unmatched. The CDR3 is made up of 15 amino acids. Germline CDR1 and CDR2: LNHDA and SQIVND (reference sequence). The chain's CDR3 is CASSIGTGISYEQYF. DNA for the CDR3: TGTGCCAGTAGTATCGGGACAGGGATCTCCTACGAGCAGTACTTC.

This clone was picked up one time. CDR3 region: CASSVAPTKETQYF. The CDR3 bases are TGTGCCAGCAGCGTAGCTCCCACTAAAGAGACCCAGTACTTC. The chain combines TRBV9 with TRBJ2-5; D is undetermined. The CDR3 covers 14 residues. Germline assignment: CDR1 SGDLS and CDR2 YYNGEE. The germline V and J ends were trimmed by 0 bases and 3 bases, with 9 bases remaining between them.

The J gene is TRBJ2-5, the V gene TRBV7-9; D gene unclear. This CDR3 region has 15 residues. V lost 1 base, J lost 5 bases, and 14 bases lay in between. Looked up from germline, CDR1 is SEHNR and CDR2 is FQNEAQ (reference sequence). CDR3 coding DNA: TGTGCCAGCAGCTTAGGCAGGAACCCTAGGGAGACCCAGTACTTC. It yields the protein CASSLGRNPRETQYF.

The table lists this clone with a count of one. This sequence joins TRBV5-1 and TRBJ2-3; D might be TRBD1 or TRBD2, each matching 5 bases. Germline lookup yields CDR1 SGHRS and CDR2 YFSETQ. CDR3 size: 16 residues. The V end was cut by 4 bases, the J end by 0 bases, with 15 bases between. The CDR3 loop is CASSPGPMGSTDTQYF. DNA of the CDR3: TGCGCCAGCAGCCCGGGACCAATGGGTAGCACAGATACGCAGTATTTT. The variable domain in full, completed from reference TRBV5-1 and TRBJ2-3, reads KAGVTQTPRYLIKTRGQQVTLSCSPISGHRSVSWYQQTPGQGLQFLFEYFSETQRNKGNFPGRFSGRQFSNSRSEMNVSTLELGDSALYLCASSPGPMGSTDTQYFGPGTRLTVL.

The chain combines TRBV5-1 with TRBJ1-6; D not certain. The CDR3 has 13 residues. CDR1 SGHRS and CDR2 YFSETQ come from the germline V gene. V was shortened by 0 bases and J by 10 bases, with 8 bases between the two germline ends. Written as DNA, the CDR3 is TGCGCCAGCAGCTTGGAGTATCGATCACCCCTCCACTTT. Translating gives CASSLEYRSPLHF. The full variable domain, completed using reference TRBV5-1 and TRBJ1-6, is KAGVTQTPRYLIKTRGQQVTLSCSPISGHRSVSWYQQTPGQGLQFLFEYFSETQRNKGNFPGRFSGRQFSNSRSEMNVSTLELGDSALYLCASSLEYRSPLHFGNGTRLTVT.

A note on this clone: Other DNA sequences within the sample encode an identical CDR3. This chain uses TRBV29-1 with TRBJ1-1; D unresolved. The germline V gene has CDR1 SQVTM and CDR2 ANQGSEA. The V end lost 3 bases, the J end lost 1 base, and 6 bases lay between the germline ends. This CDR3 comprises 12 residues. For the CDR3, the DNA is TGCAGCGTTGATTCTCGGAACACTGAAGCTTTCTTT. Its protein is CSVDSRNTEAFF.

The genes are TRBV11-3 and TRBJ2-2; D may be TRBD1 (5 bases). Trimming pared 1 base from V and 6 bases from J, leaving 6 bases between. This CDR3 region has 13 residues. Germline CDR1 and CDR2: SGHNT and YENEEA. This CDR3 reads CASSLAGPGELFF. The CDR3 nucleotides read TGTGCCAGCAGCTTAGCAGGGCCCGGGGAGCTGTTTTTT.

This chain connects TRBV7-6 to TRBJ2-1; D not resolved. Per the germline V gene, CDR1 is SGHVS and CDR2 is FNYEAQ. The CDR3 is made up of 16 amino acids. Trimming took off 0 bases at V and 6 bases at J, with 15 bases between the two ends. The CDR3 sequence is CASSLAGPLNGNEQFF. CDR3 DNA sequence: TGTGCCAGCAGCTTAGCCGGCCCCCTGAATGGCAATGAGCAGTTCTTC. Filled out from reference TRBV7-6 and TRBJ2-1, the complete variable domain reads GAGVSQSPRYKVTKRGQDVALRCDPISGHVSLYWYRQALGQGPEFLTYFNYEAQQDKSGLPNDRFSAERPEGSISTLTIQRTEQRDSAMYRCASSLAGPLNGNEQFFGPGTRLTVL.

V and J are TRBV19 and TRBJ1-1; no definite D call. The CDR3 consists of 14 residues. Germline CDR1 is LNHDA and CDR2 is SQIVND (reference sequence). V was trimmed by 5 bases and J by 0 bases, leaving 10 bases between them. The DNA of the CDR3 is TGTGCCAGTAGTTTTCACACTTTGAACACTGAAGCTTTCTTT. Protein product: CASSFHTLNTEAFF.

The J gene is TRBJ2-3, the V gene TRBV25-1; D perhaps matches TRBD2 (6 bases). V was pared by 8 bases and J by 0 bases, with 9 bases between. Germline V gives CDR1 MGHDK, CDR2 SYGVNS. The CDR3 length is 13 residues. This CDR3 is CASGLASTDTQYF. The CDR3 DNA sequence: TGTGCCAGCGGGCTAGCGAGCACAGATACGCAGTATTTT.

This clone was observed once. The chain recombines TRBV2 with TRBJ2-3; D tentatively reads TRBD1 or TRBD2 (5 bases each). Germline V CDR1 and CDR2: SNHLY, FYNNEI. The CDR3 has 15 amino acids. Deletions cut 1 base from V and 8 bases from J, with 16 bases between. CDR3 residues: CASSEVGTPGGTQYF. DNA of the CDR3: TGTGCCAGCAGTGAAGTCGGGACGCCAGGTGGTACGCAGTATTTT.

As regards this clone: Other DNA sequences in the sample encode the same CDR3. This chain links TRBV6-6 with TRBJ1-2; no definite D call. CDR3 length: 14 residues. Looked up from germline, CDR1 is MNHNY and CDR2 is SVGAGI (reference sequence). V was cut by 6 bases and J by 6 bases, with 17 bases left in between. The CDR3 protein is CASRASLGANGYTF. The CDR3 nucleotides are TGTGCCAGCAGGGCCAGTCTAGGAGCCAATGGCTACACCTTC.

V is TRBV19 and J is TRBJ1-2; D gene ambiguous. This CDR3 spans 14 amino acids. The germline CDR1 and CDR2 sequences are LNHDA and SQIVND (reference sequence). With 7 bases removed from V and 0 bases from J, the gap between germline ends came to 12 bases. The CDR3 DNA reads as TGTGCCAGTACTGGTCCGGGTTCTAACTATGGCTACACCTTC. Protein sequence: CASTGPGSNYGYTF.

For this clone: Other DNA sequences within the sample encode an identical CDR3. The CDR3 reads CASSLPGNYGYTF. CDR3 nucleotides: TGCGCCAGCAGCTTGCCAGGGAACTATGGCTACACCTTC. This chain connects TRBV5-1 to TRBJ1-2, with a tentative D call TRBD1 (5 bases). Trimming pared 1 base from V and 2 bases from J, leaving 6 bases between. This CDR3 has 13 amino acids. Germline V lookup: CDR1 SGHRS, CDR2 YFSETQ.

The V gene is TRBV28, the J gene TRBJ2-3, with D perhaps matching TRBD2 (5 bases). The CDR3 extends over 12 amino acids. The V end was cut by 10 bases, the J end by 0 bases, with 8 bases between. CDR1 is MDHEN, CDR2 SYDVKM, per germline. The CDR3: CATEGSTDTQYF. For the CDR3, the DNA is TGTGCCACCGAGGGCAGCACAGATACGCAGTATTTT.

On this clone itself: Other nucleotide sequences in the sample specify the same CDR3. This chain uses TRBV5-1 with TRBJ2-3; D not certain. Germline CDR1 reads SGHRS; CDR2 reads YFSETQ. This CDR3 contains 13 residues. With 2 bases removed from V and 0 bases from J, the gap between germline ends came to 4 bases. This chain's CDR3 is CASSFGSTDTQYF. In DNA, the CDR3 is TGCGCCAGCAGCTTCGGGAGCACAGATACGCAGTATTTT.

The rearrangement links TRBV18 to TRBJ1-5; unclear D gene. Trimming removed 6 bases from V and 5 bases from J, with 11 bases in between. The CDR3 has 13 amino acids. In germline, CDR1 is KGHSH, CDR2 LQKENI. CDR3 residues: CASSSDGDQPQHF. The CDR3 DNA reads as TGTGCCAGCTCCTCGGACGGTGATCAGCCCCAGCATTTT.

The chain recombines TRBV18 with TRBJ1-2, with D unresolved. The V and J ends lost 3 bases and 7 bases respectively, with 12 bases between them. Per germline, CDR1 KGHSH and CDR2 LQKENI. This CDR3 spans 13 amino acids. The CDR3 reads CASSPSTPGGYTF. In DNA, the CDR3 is TGTGCCAGCTCACCTTCGACACCGGGTGGCTACACCTTC. The full variable domain, in which reference TRBV18 and TRBJ1-2 provide the parts outside the CDR3, is NAGVMQNPRHLVRRRGQEARLRCSPMKGHSHVYWYRQLPEEGLKFMVYLQKENIIDESGMPKERFSAEFPKEGPSILRIQQVVRGDSAAYFCASSPSTPGGYTFGSGTRLTVV.

J is TRBJ1-2 and V is TRBV28; D gene ambiguous. The germline gives CDR1 MDHEN, CDR2 SYDVKM. The V and J ends lost 5 bases and 4 bases respectively, with 17 bases between them. The CDR3 runs 15 residues. CDR3 nucleotide sequence: TGTGCCAGCAGTCAAGGACCCACGATGTTCTATGGCTACACCTTC. This translates into CASSQGPTMFYGYTF.

The chain uses TRBV5-6 and TRBJ2-3; D is perhaps TRBD1 (5 bases). The germline V gene encodes CDR1 SGHDT and CDR2 YYEEEE. V dropped 2 bases and J dropped 2 bases, with 12 bases sitting between them. This CDR3 region has 15 residues. Here the CDR3 reads CASSLRGWITDTQYF. CDR3 coding DNA: TGTGCCAGCAGCTTAAGGGGATGGATCACAGATACGCAGTATTTT.

The chain has TRBV28 and TRBJ1-5; 7 bases map to TRBD1. This CDR3 has 17 amino acids. V gave up 5 bases and J gave up 0 bases; unmatched junction bases: 10. Germline V CDR1 and CDR2: MDHEN, SYDVKM. CDR3 DNA: TGTGCCAGCAGTCCGATCGGACAGGCCTATAGCAATCAGCCCCAGCATTTT. This translates into CASSPIGQAYSNQPQHF.

The genes are TRBV6-5 and TRBJ2-7, with 8 bases that match TRBD2. The CDR3 covers 15 residues. The trim removed 7 bases at V and 4 bases at J, leaving 12 bases unmatched. From germline, CDR1 is MNHEY and CDR2 SVGAGI. The CDR3 here is CASIPLVAGRYEQYF. The CDR3 nucleotides are TGTGCCAGCATTCCCCTGGTAGCGGGGCGGTACGAGCAGTACTTC.

The genes are TRBV30 and TRBJ2-7; TRBD1 agrees at 9 bases. The germline V gene has CDR1 GTSNPN and CDR2 SVGIG (reference sequence). The CDR3 is made up of 14 amino acids. After removal of 0 bases from V and 3 bases from J, the junction contained 3 bases not matched to a gene. For the CDR3, the DNA is TGTGCCTGGAGTGTACGGACAGGGGACTACGAGCAGTACTTC. This gives the protein CAWSVRTGDYEQYF.

The chain recombines TRBV10-2 with TRBJ1-1, with no clear D. This CDR3 comprises 13 residues. The V gene lost 3 bases and the J gene lost 1 base, with 6 bases spanning the gap. Germline CDR1 WSHSY, CDR2 SAAADI. The CDR3 DNA reads as TGCGCCAGCAGTGACACATCGAACACTGAAGCTTTCTTT. Protein product: CASSDTSNTEAFF.

The chain carries TRBV27 and TRBJ2-7, with D tentatively TRBD1 (5 bases). Germline-derived CDR1 and CDR2 are MNHEY and SMNVEV (reference sequence). Trimming stripped 6 bases from V and 2 bases from J, with 17 bases between. CDR3 length: 15 amino acids. The CDR3 region is CASRSPTLGAYEQYF. DNA for the CDR3: TGTGCCAGCAGATCGCCTACTTTAGGGGCCTACGAGCAGTACTTC.